This T cell receptor beta chain was sequenced in a study of cytomegalovirus exposure and HLA in healthy donors. TCRdb keeps only in-frame clones here, not all; method: immunoSEQ multiplex PCR. The data hold tens of thousands of clones, with roughly 94% observed a single time. CDR1 and CDR2 from the germline V gene are LGHNA and YNFKEQ. The ends were cut back, 2 bases at V and 11 bases at J, with 21 bases in the middle. This CDR3 comprises 15 residues. The clonotype comes from a woman aged 18-29 years in good health and CMV-seronegative. The chain joins TRBV4-2 to TRBJ1-2; possible D gene TRBD1, 5 bases. Sequenced material: PBMCs. The CDR3 coding sequence is TGTGCCAGCAGCCAATCCCCGACCTCGACAGATGCTTACACCTTC. Protein product: CASSQSPTSTDAYTF.